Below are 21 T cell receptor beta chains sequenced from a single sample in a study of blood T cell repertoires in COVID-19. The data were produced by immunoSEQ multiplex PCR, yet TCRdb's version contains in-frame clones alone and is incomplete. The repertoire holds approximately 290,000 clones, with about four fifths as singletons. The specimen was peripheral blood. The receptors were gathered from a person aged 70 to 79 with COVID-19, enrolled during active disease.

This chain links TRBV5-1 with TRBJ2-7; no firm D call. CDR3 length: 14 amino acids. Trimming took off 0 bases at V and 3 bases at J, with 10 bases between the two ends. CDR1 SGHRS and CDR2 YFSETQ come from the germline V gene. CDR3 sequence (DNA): TGCGCCAGCAGCTTGGAAGGCAGGTACTACGAGCAGTACTTC. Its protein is CASSLEGRYYEQYF.

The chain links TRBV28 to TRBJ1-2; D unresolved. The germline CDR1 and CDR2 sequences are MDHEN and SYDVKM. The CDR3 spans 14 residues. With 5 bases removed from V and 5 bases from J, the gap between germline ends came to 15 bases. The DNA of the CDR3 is TGTGCCAGCAGTCCCTACCTAGGCGGTTATGGCTACACCTTC. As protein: CASSPYLGGYGYTF.

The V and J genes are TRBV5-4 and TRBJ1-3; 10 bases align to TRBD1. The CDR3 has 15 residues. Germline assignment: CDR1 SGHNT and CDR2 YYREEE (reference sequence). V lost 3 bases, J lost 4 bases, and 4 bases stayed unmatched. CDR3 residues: CASSSGTGAGNTIYF. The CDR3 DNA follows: TGTGCCAGCAGCTCCGGGACAGGGGCCGGAAACACCATATATTTT.

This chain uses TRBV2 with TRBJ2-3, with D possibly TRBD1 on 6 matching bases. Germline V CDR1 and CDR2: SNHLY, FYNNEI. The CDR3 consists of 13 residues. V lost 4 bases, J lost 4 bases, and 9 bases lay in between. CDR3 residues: CASSGGRADTQYF. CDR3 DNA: TGTGCCAGCAGTGGGGGGCGCGCAGATACGCAGTATTTT.

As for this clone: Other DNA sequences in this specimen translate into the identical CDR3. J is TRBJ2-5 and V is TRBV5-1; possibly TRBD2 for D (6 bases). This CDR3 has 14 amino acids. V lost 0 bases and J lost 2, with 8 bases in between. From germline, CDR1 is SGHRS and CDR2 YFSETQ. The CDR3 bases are TGCGCCAGCAGCTTGGTTGGGGGGCAAGAGACCCAGTACTTC. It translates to CASSLVGGQETQYF.

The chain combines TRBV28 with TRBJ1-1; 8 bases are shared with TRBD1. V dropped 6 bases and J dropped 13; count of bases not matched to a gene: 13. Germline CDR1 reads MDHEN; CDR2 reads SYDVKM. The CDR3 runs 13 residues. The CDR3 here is CASRSIDRGSVFF. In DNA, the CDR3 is TGTGCCAGCAGATCTATAGACAGGGGTTCCGTTTTCTTT.

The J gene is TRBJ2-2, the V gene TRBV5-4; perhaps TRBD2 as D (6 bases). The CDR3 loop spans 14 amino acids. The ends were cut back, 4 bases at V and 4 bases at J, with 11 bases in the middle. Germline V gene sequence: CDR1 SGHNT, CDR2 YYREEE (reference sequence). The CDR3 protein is CASSLPGSTGELFF. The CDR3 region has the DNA TGTGCCAGCAGCCTCCCCGGGAGCACCGGGGAGCTGTTTTTT.

DNA for the CDR3: TGCGCCAGCATAACCGTACACGAATATAGCAATCAGCCCCAGCATTTT. This sequence encodes CASITVHEYSNQPQHF. This chain links TRBV10-1 with TRBJ1-5; D remains ambiguous. The CDR3 is 16 residues long. Deletions cut 7 bases from V and 0 bases from J, with 16 bases between. Per germline, CDR1 WNHNN and CDR2 SYGVQD (reference sequence).

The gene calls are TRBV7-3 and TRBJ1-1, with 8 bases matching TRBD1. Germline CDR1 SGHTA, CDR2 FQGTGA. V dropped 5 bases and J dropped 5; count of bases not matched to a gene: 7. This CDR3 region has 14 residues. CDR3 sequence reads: CASSADRGGTEAFF. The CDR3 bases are TGTGCCAGCAGCGCTGACAGGGGTGGTACTGAAGCTTTCTTT.

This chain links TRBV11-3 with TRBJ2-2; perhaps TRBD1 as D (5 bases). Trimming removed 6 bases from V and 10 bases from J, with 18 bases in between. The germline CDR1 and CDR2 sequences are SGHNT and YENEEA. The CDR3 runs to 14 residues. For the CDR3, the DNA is TGTGCCAGCAGTCCAAGAGGACATAACGCGGAGCTGTTTTTT. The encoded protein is CASSPRGHNAELFF.

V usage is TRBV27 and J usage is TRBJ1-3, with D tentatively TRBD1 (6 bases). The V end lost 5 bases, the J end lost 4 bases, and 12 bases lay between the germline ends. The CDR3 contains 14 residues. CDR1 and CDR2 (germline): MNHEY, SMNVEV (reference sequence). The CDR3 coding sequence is TGTGCCAGCAGTCCTAGGGGGAACGGAAACACCATATATTTT. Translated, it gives CASSPRGNGNTIYF.

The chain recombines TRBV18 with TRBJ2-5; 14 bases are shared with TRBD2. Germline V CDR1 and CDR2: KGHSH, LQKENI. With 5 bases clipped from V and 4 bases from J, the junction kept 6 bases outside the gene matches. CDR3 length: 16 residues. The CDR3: CASSIIGTSGGETQYF. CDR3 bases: TGTGCCAGCTCAATAATCGGGACTAGCGGGGGAGAGACCCAGTACTTC.

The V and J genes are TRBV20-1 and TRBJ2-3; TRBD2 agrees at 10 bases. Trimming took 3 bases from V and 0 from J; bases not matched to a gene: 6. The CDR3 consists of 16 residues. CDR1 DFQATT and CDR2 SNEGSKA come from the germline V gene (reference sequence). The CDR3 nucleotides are TGCAGTGCTAGTTTCCTAGCGGGAGCGAGCACAGATACGCAGTATTTT. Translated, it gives CSASFLAGASTDTQYF.

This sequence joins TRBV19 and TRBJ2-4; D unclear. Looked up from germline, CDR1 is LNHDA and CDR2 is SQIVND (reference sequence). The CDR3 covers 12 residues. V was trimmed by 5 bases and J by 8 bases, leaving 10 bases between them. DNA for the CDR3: TGTGCCAGTAGTGCTAGGCACTACATTCAGTACTTC. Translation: CASSARHYIQYF.

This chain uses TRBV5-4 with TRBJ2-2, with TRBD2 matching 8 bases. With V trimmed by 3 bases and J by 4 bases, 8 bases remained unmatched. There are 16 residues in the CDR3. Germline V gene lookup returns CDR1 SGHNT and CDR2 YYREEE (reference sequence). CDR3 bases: TGTGCCAGCAGCTCCCCGAGGGCGGGGGGCACCGGGGAGCTGTTTTTT. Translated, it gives CASSSPRAGGTGELFF.

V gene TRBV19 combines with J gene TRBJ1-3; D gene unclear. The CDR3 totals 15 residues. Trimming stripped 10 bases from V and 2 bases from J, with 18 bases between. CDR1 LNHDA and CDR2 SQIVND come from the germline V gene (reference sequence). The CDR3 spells CATRRMGNPGNTIYF. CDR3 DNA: TGTGCCACCAGGAGGATGGGAAATCCTGGAAACACCATATATTTT.

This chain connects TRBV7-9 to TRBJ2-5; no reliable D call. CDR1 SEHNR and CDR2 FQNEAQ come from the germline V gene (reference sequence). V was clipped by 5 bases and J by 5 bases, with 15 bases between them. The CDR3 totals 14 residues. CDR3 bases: TGTGCCAGCAGCCAACTCTTCACCGGGGAGACCCAGTACTTC. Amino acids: CASSQLFTGETQYF.

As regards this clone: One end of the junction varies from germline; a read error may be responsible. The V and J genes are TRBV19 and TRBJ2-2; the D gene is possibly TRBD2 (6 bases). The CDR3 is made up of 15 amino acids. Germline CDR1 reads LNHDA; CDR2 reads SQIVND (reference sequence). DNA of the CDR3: TGTGCCAGTAGTATTATAGCGGTAGAACACCGGGGAGCTGTTTTT. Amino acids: CASSIIAVEHRGAVF.

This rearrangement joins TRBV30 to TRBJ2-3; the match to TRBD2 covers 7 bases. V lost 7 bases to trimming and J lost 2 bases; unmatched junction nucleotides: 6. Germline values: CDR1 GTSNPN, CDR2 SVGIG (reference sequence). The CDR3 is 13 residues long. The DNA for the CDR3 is TGTGCCTCGGCGGGAGCCTACACAGATACGCAGTATTTT. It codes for CASAGAYTDTQYF.

The CDR3 nucleotides are TGCAGCGGACTCCAGGGTACCACTGAAGCTTTCTTT. Amino acid sequence: CSGLQGTTEAFF. The rearrangement links TRBV29-1 to TRBJ1-1, with a tentative D call TRBD1 (5 bases). The CDR3 length is 12 residues. CDR1 SQVTM and CDR2 ANQGSEA come from the germline V gene. The V gene lost 7 bases and the J gene lost 4 bases, with 13 bases spanning the gap.

The CDR3 nucleotides are TGTGCCAGCACCACGGCGGACAGGAGCAATCAGCCCCAGCATTTT. This translates into CASTTADRSNQPQHF. The chain joins TRBV25-1 to TRBJ1-5; 7 bases line up with TRBD1. Losses at the gene ends were 7 bases for V and 1 base for J; bases not matched to a gene: 7. This CDR3 comprises 15 residues. Per germline, CDR1 MGHDK and CDR2 SYGVNS.